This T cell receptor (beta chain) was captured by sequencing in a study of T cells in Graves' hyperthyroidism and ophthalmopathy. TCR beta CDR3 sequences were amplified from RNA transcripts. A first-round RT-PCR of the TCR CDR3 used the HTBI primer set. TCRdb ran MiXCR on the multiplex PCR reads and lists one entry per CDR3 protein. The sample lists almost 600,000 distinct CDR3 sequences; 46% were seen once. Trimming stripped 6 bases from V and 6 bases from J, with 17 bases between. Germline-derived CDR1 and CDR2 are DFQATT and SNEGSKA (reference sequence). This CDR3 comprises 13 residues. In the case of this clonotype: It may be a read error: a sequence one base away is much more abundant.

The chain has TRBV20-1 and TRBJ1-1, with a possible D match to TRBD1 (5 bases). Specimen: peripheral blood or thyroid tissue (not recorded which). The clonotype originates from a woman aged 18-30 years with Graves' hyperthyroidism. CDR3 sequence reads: CSAMSREDPEAFF. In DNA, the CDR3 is TGCAGTGCAATGAGCAGGGAGGACCCTGAAGCTTTCTTT.